This TCR beta chain stems from a study of T cells in Graves' hyperthyroidism and ophthalmopathy. Across the whole study: It was at initial diagnosis, before any treatment, that peripheral blood was collected.

Germline V gene lookup returns CDR1 DFQATT and CDR2 SNEGSKA (reference sequence). V was trimmed by 6 bases and J by 5 bases, leaving 12 bases between them. The CDR3 is 12 residues long. This clonotype was counted at least ten times. Its antigen is unknown. Study-level points and caveats: Blood held most thyroid clonotypes expanded above 0.001 frequency. Ophthalmopathy, as predicted by the model, came a median 6.5 months after the prediction.

Authors of the study amplified TCR beta CDR3 regions from RNA transcripts. First-round RT-PCR with HTBI primers amplified the TCR CDR3 region. TCRdb reprocessed the multiplex PCR reads via MiXCR and lists one record per CDR3 protein. The table has 300,000 to 500,000 distinct CDR3 sequences, roughly an eighth seen once. Specimen: blood. This sequence joins TRBV20-1 and TRBJ2-3; D is undetermined. This receptor was taken from a man over 45 with Graves' ophthalmopathy. CDR3 residues: CSADRSLDTQYF. Here the CDR3 DNA reads TGCAGTGCCGATCGTTCCTTAGATACGCAGTATTTT.